This T cell receptor beta chain was obtained from a study of control samples from healthy donors and cancer patients. The CDR3 covers 14 residues. The junction had 6 bases not matched to a gene; V was cut back by 5 bases and J by 6 bases. From germline, CDR1 is MNHEY and CDR2 SMNVEV (reference sequence). Sequencing was performed with immunoSEQ multiplex PCR; in TCRdb, only in-frame clones are kept and a portion is missing. The table includes 150,000 to 200,000 clones, 80% to 95% detected once. The chain is built from TRBV27 and TRBJ1-2, with 10 bases lining up with TRBD1. This TCR came from a man between 18 and 35 years old in good health. Material: blood. In nucleotides, the CDR3 is TGTGCCAGCAGTCCGACAGGGGGCCTTAATGGCTACACCTTC. Encoded protein: CASSPTGGLNGYTF.